This entry lists 21 T cell receptor beta chains sequenced from one sample in a study of cytomegalovirus exposure and HLA in healthy donors. Amplification used 60 Vbeta primers and 13 Jbeta primers. Method: immunoSEQ multiplex PCR; TCRdb's copy keeps in-frame clones and lacks some. This sample has roughly 150,000 clones; about 75% occur once, and the top ten carry about 7%. The source material was PBMCs. Receptor source: a man younger than 45 in good health and CMV-seronegative.

This clone was detected only a few times. The chain carries TRBV28 and TRBJ2-1, with D perhaps matching TRBD1 (6 bases). CDR3 length: 15 amino acids. Germline lookup yields CDR1 MDHEN and CDR2 SYDVKM. V shed 3 bases and J shed 7 bases, with 16 bases lying between them. CDR3 protein: CASSFSLLRGNEQFF. The CDR3 nucleotides are TGTGCCAGCAGTTTTTCTCTATTGAGGGGGAATGAGCAGTTCTTC.

The J gene is TRBJ2-7, the V gene TRBV7-2, with 7 bases matching TRBD1. Per germline, CDR1 SGHTA and CDR2 FQGNSA. V trimming: 5 bases; J trimming: 3 bases; junction bases outside the gene matches: 10. CDR3 size: 15 residues. CDR3 in DNA: TGTGCCAGCAGCGTTTCACCGGGACAGTACTACGAGCAGTACTTC. Residues: CASSVSPGQYYEQYF.

The chain is built from TRBV11-2 and TRBJ2-7; unclear D gene. Trimming removed 5 bases at V and 2 bases at J, with 4 bases between. The CDR3 is 11 residues long. Germline V gene lookup returns CDR1 SGHAT and CDR2 FQNNGV. CDR3 residues: CASSLAYEQYF. In nucleotides, the CDR3 is TGTGCCAGCAGCCTCGCCTACGAGCAGTACTTC.

This chain links TRBV15 with TRBJ1-1, with D possibly matching TRBD1 (5 bases). The CDR3 is made up of 13 amino acids. Germline V gene lookup returns CDR1 LNHNV and CDR2 YYDKDF (reference sequence). V was trimmed by 5 bases and J by 0 bases, leaving 7 bases between them. Written as DNA, the CDR3 is TGTGCCACCAGCTGGACACTGAACACTGAAGCTTTCTTT. It encodes CATSWTLNTEAFF.

The rearrangement uses TRBV30 and TRBJ1-5; maybe TRBD1 (6 bases). Trimming stripped 2 bases from V and 6 bases from J, with 14 bases between. Germline V CDR1 and CDR2: GTSNPN, SVGIG (reference sequence). This CDR3 has 14 amino acids. CDR3 in DNA: TGTGCCTGGAGTAGTGGGGGGGCGGGTCAGCCCCAGCATTTT. Translated: CAWSSGGAGQPQHF.

With regard to this clone: A read error may produce the germline difference seen at one junction end. The chain links TRBV7-7 to TRBJ2-3, with a weak D call TRBD2 (6 bases). The germline CDR1 and CDR2 sequences are SSHAT and FNYEAQ (reference sequence). CDR3 length: 14 residues. In DNA, the CDR3 is TGTGCTAGCAGCCTTGGGACTAGCACAGATACGCAGTATTTT. Translation: CASSLGTSTDTQYF.

This clone was counted between two and nine times. The chain employs TRBV4-1 and TRBJ1-3; 7 positions agree with TRBD1. CDR1 and CDR2 from the germline V gene are MGHRA and YSYEKL. The CDR3 sequence is 16 residues long. J gave up 8 bases and V 4 bases, and 14 bases lay outside the gene matches. The CDR3 here is CASSLGTAQWEDTIYF. CDR3 bases: TGCGCCAGCAGCCTTGGGACAGCTCAATGGGAGGACACCATATATTTT.

The CDR3 bases are TGTGCCAGTACCTCGGCAGGTTCGATGAACACTGAAGCTTTCTTT. As protein: CASTSAGSMNTEAFF. J is TRBJ1-1 and V is TRBV19; D uncertain. The CDR3 has 15 amino acids. CDR1 and CDR2 (germline): LNHDA, SQIVND (reference sequence). Trimming shortened V by 7 bases and J by 0 bases, and 15 bases separated the two germline ends. Full variable domain (remainder filled in from reference TRBV19 and TRBJ1-1): DGGITQSPKYLFRKEGQNVTLSCEQNLNHDAMYWYRQDPGQGLRLIYYSQIVNDFQKGDIAEGYSVSREKKESFPLTVTSAQKNPTAFYLCASTSAGSMNTEAFFGQGTRLTVV.

This clone was recorded once. This chain links TRBV5-1 with TRBJ2-2; TRBD1 matches 7 bases. Trimming at V came to 8 bases and at J to 0 bases, leaving 4 bases not matched to a gene. The CDR3 runs to 14 residues. Per germline, CDR1 SGHRS and CDR2 YFSETQ. This chain's CDR3 is CASSQGSNTGELFF. The DNA of the CDR3 is TGCGCCAGTTCACAGGGGTCGAACACCGGGGAGCTGTTTTTT. The full variable domain, with the rest looked up from reference TRBV5-1 and TRBJ2-2, is KAGVTQTPRYLIKTRGQQVTLSCSPISGHRSVSWYQQTPGQGLQFLFEYFSETQRNKGNFPGRFSGRQFSNSRSEMNVSTLELGDSALYLCASSQGSNTGELFFGEGSRLTVL.

The V and J genes are TRBV28 and TRBJ1-2; 8 nucleotides match TRBD1. V gave up 5 bases and J gave up 8 bases; unmatched junction bases: 13. The CDR3 covers 15 residues. Germline V gene sequence: CDR1 MDHEN, CDR2 SYDVKM. CDR3: CASSPRGRGQGGYTF. The CDR3 bases are TGTGCCAGCAGTCCCCGGGGCAGGGGGCAGGGGGGCTACACCTTC.

The chain couples TRBV7-3 to TRBJ2-1; 12 bases match TRBD1. V was pared by 5 bases and J by 4 bases, with 12 bases of the junction left unmatched. This CDR3 has 18 residues. Per germline, CDR1 SGHTA and CDR2 FQGTGA. The CDR3 spells CASSLTGTGGPIYNEQFF. Here the CDR3 DNA reads TGTGCCAGCAGCCTCACCGGGACAGGGGGCCCCATATACAATGAGCAGTTCTTC.

The genes are TRBV5-4 and TRBJ1-1; 9 bases fit TRBD1. Trimming at V came to 3 bases and at J to 2 bases, leaving 5 bases not matched to a gene. Per the germline V gene, CDR1 is SGHNT and CDR2 is YYREEE (reference sequence). The CDR3 consists of 15 residues. As DNA, the CDR3 is TGTGCCAGCAGCTACCCGGGACAGGGAAACACTGAAGCTTTCTTT. Its translation: CASSYPGQGNTEAFF.

This chain joins TRBV2 and TRBJ1-5, with 9 bases identical to TRBD1. Germline trimming cut 5 bases from V and 5 bases from J; bases unmatched to any gene: 4. The CDR3 is 14 amino acids. Germline V gives CDR1 SNHLY, CDR2 FYNNEI. CDR3 in amino acids: CASSTQGADQPQHF. The CDR3 nucleotides read TGTGCCAGCAGTACACAGGGGGCGGATCAGCCCCAGCATTTT.

This clone was counted a few times. The V and J genes are TRBV6-1 and TRBJ1-1; D unclear. The germline CDR1 and CDR2 sequences are MNHNS and SASEGT. There are 15 residues in the CDR3. Trimming stripped 1 base from V and 0 bases from J, with 9 bases between. CDR3 protein: CASSEVREVNTEAFF. CDR3 bases: TGTGCCAGCAGTGAAGTCCGGGAGGTGAACACTGAAGCTTTCTTT.

This sequence joins TRBV11-2 and TRBJ2-1, with TRBD2 identical over 14 bases. Trimming at V came to 0 bases and at J to 2 bases, leaving 6 bases not matched to a gene. Germline CDR1 reads SGHAT; CDR2 reads FQNNGV. The CDR3 totals 19 residues. The CDR3 sequence is CASSLEGTSGGSTYNEQFF. The CDR3 DNA sequence: TGTGCCAGCAGCTTAGAGGGGACTAGCGGGGGCTCCACCTACAATGAGCAGTTCTTC. Using reference TRBV11-2 and TRBJ2-1 for the parts outside the CDR3, the full variable domain is EAGVAQSPRYKIIEKRQSVAFWCNPISGHATLYWYQQILGQGPKLLIQFQNNGVVDDSQLPKDRFSAERLKGVDSTLKIQPAKLEDSAVYLCASSLEGTSGGSTYNEQFFGPGTRLTVL.

The CDR3, as DNA: TGTGCCAGCTTGGGCGCCCTTGGCTACACCTTC. Its translation: CASLGALGYTF. The chain is built from TRBV27 and TRBJ1-2; the D is unclear. Germline lookup yields CDR1 MNHEY and CDR2 SMNVEV (reference sequence). Deletions cut 8 bases from V and 7 bases from J, with 11 bases between. The CDR3 consists of 11 residues.

The rearrangement uses TRBV5-1 and TRBJ1-4; possibly TRBD1 for D (6 bases). The germline V and J ends were trimmed by 0 bases and 6 bases, with 9 bases remaining between them. This CDR3 has 14 amino acids. The germline gives CDR1 SGHRS, CDR2 YFSETQ. CDR3: CASSLGTADEKLFF. CDR3 coding DNA: TGCGCCAGCAGCTTGGGGACAGCAGATGAAAAACTGTTTTTT.

The chain employs TRBV2 and TRBJ2-3; D may be TRBD2 (6 bases). The ends were cut back, 7 bases at V and 1 base at J, with 9 bases in the middle. CDR1 is SNHLY and CDR2 is FYNNEI in the germline V gene. This CDR3 has 13 amino acids. The CDR3 sequence is CASNGRGTDTQYF. The CDR3 nucleotides are TGTGCCAGCAACGGGAGAGGCACAGATACGCAGTATTTT.

This clone has just a few counts. V usage is TRBV10-1 and J usage is TRBJ2-7, with a weak D call TRBD2 (5 bases). The V gene lost 5 bases and the J gene lost 2 bases, with 22 bases spanning the gap. The CDR3 length is 17 residues. Germline CDR1 reads WNHNN; CDR2 reads SYGVQD (reference sequence). The CDR3 bases are TGCGCCAGCAGTTCAAGGACCCTCGTGGAGGATGCCTACGAGCAGTACTTC. It yields the protein CASSSRTLVEDAYEQYF.

As regards this clone: The sample contains more than one DNA sequence encoding this CDR3. This chain connects TRBV28 to TRBJ1-3, with D perhaps matching TRBD1 (6 bases). Deletions cut 5 bases from V and 4 bases from J, with 18 bases between. The CDR3 length is 16 residues. Germline V CDR1 and CDR2: MDHEN, SYDVKM. The CDR3 protein is CASSREGDYSGNTIYF. The CDR3 DNA reads TGTGCCAGCAGTCGCGAGGGGGACTACTCCGGAAACACCATATATTTT.

The V and J genes are TRBV27 and TRBJ2-2; D is unclear. Germline CDR1 MNHEY, CDR2 SMNVEV (reference sequence). This CDR3 is built from 13 residues. Trimming stripped 6 bases from V and 5 bases from J, with 10 bases between. For the CDR3, the DNA is TGTGCCAGCAGAACAGACCAAACCGGGGAGCTGTTTTTT. Its protein product is CASRTDQTGELFF.